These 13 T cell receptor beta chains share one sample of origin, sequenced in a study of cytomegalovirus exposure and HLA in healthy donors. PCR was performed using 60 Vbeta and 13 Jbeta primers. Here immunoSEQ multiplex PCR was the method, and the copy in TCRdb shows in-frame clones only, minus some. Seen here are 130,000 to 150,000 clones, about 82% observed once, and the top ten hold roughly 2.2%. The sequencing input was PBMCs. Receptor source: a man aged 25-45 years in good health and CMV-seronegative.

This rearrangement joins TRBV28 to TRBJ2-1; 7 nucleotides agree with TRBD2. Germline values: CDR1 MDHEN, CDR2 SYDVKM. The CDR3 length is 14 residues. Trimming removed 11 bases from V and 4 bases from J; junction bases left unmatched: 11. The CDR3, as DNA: TGTGCCGCCCCTCCTAGCGGCGAATACAATGAGCAGTTCTTC. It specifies CAAPPSGEYNEQFF.

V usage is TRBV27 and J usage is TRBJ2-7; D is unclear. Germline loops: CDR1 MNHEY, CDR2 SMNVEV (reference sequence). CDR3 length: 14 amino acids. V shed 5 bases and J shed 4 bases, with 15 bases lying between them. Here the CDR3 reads CASSLRLFGYEQYF. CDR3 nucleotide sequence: TGTGCCAGCAGTCTACGACTTTTCGGTTACGAGCAGTACTTC.

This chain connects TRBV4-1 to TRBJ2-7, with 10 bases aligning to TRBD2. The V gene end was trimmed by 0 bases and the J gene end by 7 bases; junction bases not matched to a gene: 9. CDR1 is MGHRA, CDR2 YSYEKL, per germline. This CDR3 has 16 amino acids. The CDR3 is CASSQDRSGRAWEQYF. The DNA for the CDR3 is TGCGCCAGCAGCCAAGATAGAAGCGGGAGGGCCTGGGAGCAGTACTTC.

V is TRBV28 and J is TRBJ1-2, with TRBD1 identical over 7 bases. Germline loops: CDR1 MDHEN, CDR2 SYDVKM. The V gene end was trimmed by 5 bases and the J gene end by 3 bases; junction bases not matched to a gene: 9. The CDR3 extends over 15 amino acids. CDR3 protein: CASSPGQTRYYGYTF. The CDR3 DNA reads TGTGCCAGCAGTCCGGGACAGACTCGCTACTATGGCTACACCTTC.

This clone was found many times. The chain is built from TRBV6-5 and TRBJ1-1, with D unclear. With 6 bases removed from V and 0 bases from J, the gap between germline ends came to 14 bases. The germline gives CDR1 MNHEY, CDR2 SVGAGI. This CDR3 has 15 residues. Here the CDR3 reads CASRDVTTLNTEAFF. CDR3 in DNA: TGTGCCAGCAGAGACGTGACAACTTTGAACACTGAAGCTTTCTTT.

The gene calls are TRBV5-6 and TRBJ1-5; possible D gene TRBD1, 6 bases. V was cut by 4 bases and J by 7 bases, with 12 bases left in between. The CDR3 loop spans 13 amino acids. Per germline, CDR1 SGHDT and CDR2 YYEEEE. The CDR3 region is CASSTRGGQPQHF. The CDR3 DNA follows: TGTGCCAGCAGCACCAGGGGTGGGCAGCCCCAGCATTTT.

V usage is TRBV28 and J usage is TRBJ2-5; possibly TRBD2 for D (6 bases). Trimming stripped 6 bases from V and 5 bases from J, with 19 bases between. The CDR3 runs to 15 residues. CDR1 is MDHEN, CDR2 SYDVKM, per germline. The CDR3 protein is CASRPGAGRGETQYF. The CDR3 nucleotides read TGTGCCAGCAGACCTGGGGCAGGTCGGGGGGAGACCCAGTACTTC.

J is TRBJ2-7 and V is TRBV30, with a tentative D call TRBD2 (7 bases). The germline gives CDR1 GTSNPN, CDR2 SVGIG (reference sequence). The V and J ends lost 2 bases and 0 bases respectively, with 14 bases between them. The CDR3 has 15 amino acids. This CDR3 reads CAWSKGGSPSYEQYF. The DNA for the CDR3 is TGTGCCTGGAGTAAGGGGGGGTCCCCCTCCTACGAGCAGTACTTC.

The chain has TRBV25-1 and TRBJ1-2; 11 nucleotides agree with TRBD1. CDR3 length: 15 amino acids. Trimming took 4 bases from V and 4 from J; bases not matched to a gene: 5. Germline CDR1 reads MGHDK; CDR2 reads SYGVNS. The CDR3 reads CASSAPGQGVYGYTF. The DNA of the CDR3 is TGTGCCAGCAGTGCGCCGGGACAGGGGGTCTATGGCTACACCTTC.

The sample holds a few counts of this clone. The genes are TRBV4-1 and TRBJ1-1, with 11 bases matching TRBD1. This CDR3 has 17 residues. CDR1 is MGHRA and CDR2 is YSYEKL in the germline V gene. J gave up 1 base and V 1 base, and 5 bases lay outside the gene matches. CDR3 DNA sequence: TGCGCCAGCAGCCAAGTAGGACAGGGGGCGGGGAACACTGAAGCTTTCTTT. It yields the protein CASSQVGQGAGNTEAFF.

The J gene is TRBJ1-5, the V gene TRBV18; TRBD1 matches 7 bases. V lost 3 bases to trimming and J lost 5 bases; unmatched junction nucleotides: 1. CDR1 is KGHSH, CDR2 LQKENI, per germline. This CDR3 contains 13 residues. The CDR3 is CASSPTGYQPQHF. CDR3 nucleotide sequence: TGTGCCAGCTCACCGACAGGGTATCAGCCCCAGCATTTT. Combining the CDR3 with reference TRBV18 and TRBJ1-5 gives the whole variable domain NAGVMQNPRHLVRRRGQEARLRCSPMKGHSHVYWYRQLPEEGLKFMVYLQKENIIDESGMPKERFSAEFPKEGPSILRIQQVVRGDSAAYFCASSPTGYQPQHFGDGTRLSIL.

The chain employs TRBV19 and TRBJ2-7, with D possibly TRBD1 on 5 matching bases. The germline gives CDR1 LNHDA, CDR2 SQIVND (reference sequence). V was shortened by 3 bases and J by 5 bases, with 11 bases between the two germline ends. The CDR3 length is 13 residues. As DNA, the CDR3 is TGTGCCAGTAGTATCTCGCAGGGTCACGAGCAGTACTTC. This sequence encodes CASSISQGHEQYF.

The CDR3 loop is CASSEMGVNQPQHF. The CDR3 DNA sequence: TGCGCCAGCAGTGAGATGGGAGTTAATCAGCCCCAGCATTTT. The genes are TRBV10-2 and TRBJ1-5; no definite D call. V was cut by 2 bases and J by 4 bases, with 9 bases left in between. Germline V CDR1 and CDR2: WSHSY, SAAADI. The CDR3 extends over 14 amino acids.